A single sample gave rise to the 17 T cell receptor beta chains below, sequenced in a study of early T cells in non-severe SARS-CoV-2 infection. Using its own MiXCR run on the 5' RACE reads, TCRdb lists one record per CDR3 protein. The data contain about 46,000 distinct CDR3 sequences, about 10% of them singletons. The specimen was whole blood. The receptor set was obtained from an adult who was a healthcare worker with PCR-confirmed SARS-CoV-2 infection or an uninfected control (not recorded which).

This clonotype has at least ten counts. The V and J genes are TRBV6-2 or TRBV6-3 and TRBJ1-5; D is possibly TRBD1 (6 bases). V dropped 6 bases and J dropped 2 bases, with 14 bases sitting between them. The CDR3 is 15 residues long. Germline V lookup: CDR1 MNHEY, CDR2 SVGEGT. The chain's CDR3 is CASSRDAGGNQPQHF. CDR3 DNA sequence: TGTGCCAGCAGCCGGGACGCAGGGGGCAATCAGCCCCAGCATTTT.

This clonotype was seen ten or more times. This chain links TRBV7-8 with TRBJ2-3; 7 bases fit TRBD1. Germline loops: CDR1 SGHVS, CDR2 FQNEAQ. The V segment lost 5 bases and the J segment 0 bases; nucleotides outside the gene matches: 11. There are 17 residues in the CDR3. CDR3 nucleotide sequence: TGTGCCAGCAGCGGACGACAGGGATCGTCTAGCACAGATACGCAGTATTTT. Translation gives CASSGRQGSSSTDTQYF.

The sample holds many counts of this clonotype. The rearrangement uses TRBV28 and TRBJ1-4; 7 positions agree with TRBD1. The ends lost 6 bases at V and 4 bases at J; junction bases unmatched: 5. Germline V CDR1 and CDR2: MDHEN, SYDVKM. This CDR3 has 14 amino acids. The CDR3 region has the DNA TGTGCCAGCAGAGAGGGACAGAATAATGAAAAACTGTTTTTT. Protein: CASREGQNNEKLFF.

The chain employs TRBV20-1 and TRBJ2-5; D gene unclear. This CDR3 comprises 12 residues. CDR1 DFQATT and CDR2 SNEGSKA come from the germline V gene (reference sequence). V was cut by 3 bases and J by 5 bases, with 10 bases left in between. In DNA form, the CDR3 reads TGCAGTGCTAGGCGGAGCCAGGAGACCCAGTACTTC. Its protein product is CSARRSQETQYF.

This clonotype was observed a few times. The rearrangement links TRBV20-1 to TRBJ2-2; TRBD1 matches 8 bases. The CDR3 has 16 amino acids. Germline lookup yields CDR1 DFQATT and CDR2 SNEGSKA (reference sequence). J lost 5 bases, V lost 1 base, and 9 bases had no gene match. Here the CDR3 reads CSARVSGRGLTGELFF. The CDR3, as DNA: TGCAGTGCTAGAGTCTCGGGCAGGGGGCTGACCGGGGAGCTGTTTTTT.

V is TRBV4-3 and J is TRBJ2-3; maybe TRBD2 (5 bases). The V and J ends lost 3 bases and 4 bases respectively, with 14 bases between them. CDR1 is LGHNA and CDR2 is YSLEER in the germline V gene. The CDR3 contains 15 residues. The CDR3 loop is CASSHLNGVADTQYF. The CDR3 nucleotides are TGCGCCAGCAGCCACCTAAACGGGGTTGCAGATACGCAGTATTTT.

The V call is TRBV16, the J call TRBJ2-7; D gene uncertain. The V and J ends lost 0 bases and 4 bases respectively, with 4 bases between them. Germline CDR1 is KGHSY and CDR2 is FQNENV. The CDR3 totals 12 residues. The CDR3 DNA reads TGTGCCAGCAGCCAATCGGGGTACGAGCAGTACTTC. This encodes CASSQSGYEQYF.

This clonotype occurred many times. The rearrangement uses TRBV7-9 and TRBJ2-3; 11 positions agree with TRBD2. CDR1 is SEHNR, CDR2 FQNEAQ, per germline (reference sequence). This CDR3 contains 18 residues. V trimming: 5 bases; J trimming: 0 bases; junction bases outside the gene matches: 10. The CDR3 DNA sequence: TGTGCCAGCAGCCGAGGGACTAGCGGCCCACTTAGCACAGATACGCAGTATTTT. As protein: CASSRGTSGPLSTDTQYF.

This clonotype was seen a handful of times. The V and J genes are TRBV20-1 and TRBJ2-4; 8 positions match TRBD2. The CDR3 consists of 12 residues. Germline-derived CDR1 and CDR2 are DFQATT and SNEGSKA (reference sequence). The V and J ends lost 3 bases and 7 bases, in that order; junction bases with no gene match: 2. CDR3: CSASSGSNIQYF. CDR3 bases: TGCAGTGCTAGCAGCGGGAGTAACATTCAGTACTTC.

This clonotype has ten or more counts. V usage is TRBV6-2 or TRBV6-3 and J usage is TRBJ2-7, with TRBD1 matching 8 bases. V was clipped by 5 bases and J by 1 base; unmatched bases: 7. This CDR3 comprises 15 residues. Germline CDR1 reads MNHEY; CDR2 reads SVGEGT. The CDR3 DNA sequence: TGTGCCAGCAGTCTGCAGGGGGCCGTTTCCTACGAGCAGTACTTC. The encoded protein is CASSLQGAVSYEQYF.

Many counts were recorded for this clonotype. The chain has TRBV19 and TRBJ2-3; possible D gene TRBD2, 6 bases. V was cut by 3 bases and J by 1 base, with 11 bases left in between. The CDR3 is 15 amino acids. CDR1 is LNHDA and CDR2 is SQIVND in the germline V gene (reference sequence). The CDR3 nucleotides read TGTGCCAGTAGTATGGGACTGGAGGGCACAGATACGCAGTATTTT. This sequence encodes CASSMGLEGTDTQYF.

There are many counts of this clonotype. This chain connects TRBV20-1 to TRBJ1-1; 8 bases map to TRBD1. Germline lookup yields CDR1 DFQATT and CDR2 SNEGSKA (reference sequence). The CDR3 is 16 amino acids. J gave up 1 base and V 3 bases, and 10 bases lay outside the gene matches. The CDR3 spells CSARGSRGRSNTEAFF. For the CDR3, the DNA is TGCAGTGCTAGGGGATCCAGGGGGCGGTCGAACACTGAAGCTTTCTTT.

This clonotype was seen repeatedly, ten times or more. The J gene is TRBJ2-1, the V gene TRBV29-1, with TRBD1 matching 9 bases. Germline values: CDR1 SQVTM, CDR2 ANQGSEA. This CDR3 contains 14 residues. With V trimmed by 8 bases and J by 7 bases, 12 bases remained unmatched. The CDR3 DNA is TGCAGCTTCCTCCGGGACAGGGTAGGGAATGAGCAGTTCTTC. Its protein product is CSFLRDRVGNEQFF.

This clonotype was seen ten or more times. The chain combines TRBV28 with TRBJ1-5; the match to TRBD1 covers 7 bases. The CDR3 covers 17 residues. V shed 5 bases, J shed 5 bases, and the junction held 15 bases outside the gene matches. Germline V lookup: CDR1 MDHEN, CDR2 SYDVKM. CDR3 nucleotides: TGTGCCAGCAGTATACCCCTGTGGGACAGCACAGATCAGCCCCAGCATTTT. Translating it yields CASSIPLWDSTDQPQHF. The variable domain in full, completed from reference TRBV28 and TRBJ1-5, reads DVKVTQSSRYLVKRTGEKVFLECVQDMDHENMFWYRQDPGLGLRLIYFSYDVKMKEKGDIPEGYSVSREKKERFSLILESASTNQTSMYLCASSIPLWDSTDQPQHFGDGTRLSIL.

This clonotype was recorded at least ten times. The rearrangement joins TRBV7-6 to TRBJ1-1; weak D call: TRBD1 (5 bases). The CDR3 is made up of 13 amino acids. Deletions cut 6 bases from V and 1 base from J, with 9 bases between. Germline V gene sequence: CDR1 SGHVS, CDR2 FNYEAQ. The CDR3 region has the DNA TGTGCCAGCAGTCAACAGGCGAACACTGAAGCTTTCTTT. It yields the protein CASSQQANTEAFF. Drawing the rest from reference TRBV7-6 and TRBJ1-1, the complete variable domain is GAGVSQSPRYKVTKRGQDVALRCDPISGHVSLYWYRQALGQGPEFLTYFNYEAQQDKSGLPNDRFSAERPEGSISTLTIQRTEQRDSAMYRCASSQQANTEAFFGQGTRLTVV.

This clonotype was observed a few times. This CDR3 is CASSLSWDNQPQHF. The CDR3 region has the DNA TGTGCCAGCAGTTTAAGCTGGGACAATCAGCCCCAGCATTTT. V and J are TRBV28 and TRBJ1-5; D remains unclear. Germline loops: CDR1 MDHEN, CDR2 SYDVKM. CDR3 length: 14 residues. V was trimmed by 2 bases and J by 3 bases, leaving 8 bases between them.

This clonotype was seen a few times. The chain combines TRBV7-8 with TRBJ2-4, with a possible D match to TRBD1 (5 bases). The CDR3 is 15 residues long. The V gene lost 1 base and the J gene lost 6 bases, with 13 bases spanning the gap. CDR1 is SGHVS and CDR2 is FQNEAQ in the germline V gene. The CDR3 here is CASSLDPDSLNIQYF. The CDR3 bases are TGTGCCAGCAGCTTAGATCCAGACAGTCTAAACATTCAGTACTTC.